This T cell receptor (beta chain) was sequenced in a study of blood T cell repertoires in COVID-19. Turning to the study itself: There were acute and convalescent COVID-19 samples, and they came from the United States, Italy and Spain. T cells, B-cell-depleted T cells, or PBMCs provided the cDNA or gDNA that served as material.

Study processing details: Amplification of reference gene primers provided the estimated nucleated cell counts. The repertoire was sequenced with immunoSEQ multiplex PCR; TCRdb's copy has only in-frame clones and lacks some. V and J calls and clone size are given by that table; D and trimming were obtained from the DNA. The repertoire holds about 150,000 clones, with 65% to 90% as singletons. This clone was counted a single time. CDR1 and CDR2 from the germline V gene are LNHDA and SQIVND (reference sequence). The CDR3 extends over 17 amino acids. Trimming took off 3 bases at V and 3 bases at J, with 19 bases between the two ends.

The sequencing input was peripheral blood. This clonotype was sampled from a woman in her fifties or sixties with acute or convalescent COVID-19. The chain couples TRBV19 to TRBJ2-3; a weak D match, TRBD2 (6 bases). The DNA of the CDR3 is TGTGCCAGTAGTATCTTCGCGCGGGGCGCCGAGACAGATACGCAGTATTTT. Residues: CASSIFARGAETDTQYF.